Presented here are 32 T cell receptor beta chains from one specimen sequenced in a study of T cell responses to AZD1222 COVID-19 vaccine. TCRdb's copy holds only in-frame clones and misses some; the assay was immunoSEQ multiplex PCR. This sample has 150,000 or so clones, with more than 80% found just once. This specimen consisted of peripheral blood, obtained 28 days after the second dose of the MenACWY control vaccine. These receptor sequences come from an adult who received the MenACWY meningococcal vaccine as a control.

V and J are TRBV28 and TRBJ1-2; D is unresolved. The CDR3 is 13 residues long. CDR1 and CDR2 from the germline V gene are MDHEN and SYDVKM. V was clipped by 2 bases and J by 3 bases, with 7 bases between them. DNA of the CDR3: TGTGCCAGCAGTTTAGGCGGGGACTATGGCTACACCTTC. Translating it yields CASSLGGDYGYTF.

This rearrangement joins TRBV9 to TRBJ2-2; D is perhaps TRBD2 (6 bases). This CDR3 region has 17 residues. Trimming took 0 bases from V and 3 from J, leaving 15 bases between them. CDR1 and CDR2 (germline): SGDLS, YYNGEE. CDR3 loop: CASSVAPSDWDTGELFF. In nucleotides, the CDR3 is TGTGCCAGCAGCGTAGCTCCTAGCGACTGGGACACCGGGGAGCTGTTTTTT.

The chain joins TRBV30 to TRBJ1-2, with TRBD1 matching 7 bases. The CDR3 is 15 amino acids. Per the germline V gene, CDR1 is GTSNPN and CDR2 is SVGIG (reference sequence). Losses at the gene ends were 1 base for V and 4 bases for J; bases not matched to a gene: 9. The CDR3 is CAWSGLGGPSYGYTF. The CDR3 DNA reads as TGTGCCTGGAGTGGTCTAGGGGGCCCCAGCTATGGCTACACCTTC.

The rearrangement uses TRBV10-3 and TRBJ1-1; 8 bases are shared with TRBD1. Germline assignment: CDR1 ENHRY and CDR2 SYGVKD. Trimming at V came to 3 bases and at J to 4 bases, leaving 1 base not matched to a gene. The CDR3 runs to 13 residues. DNA of the CDR3: TGTGCCATCAGTGAACAGGGGGGCACTGAAGCTTTCTTT. It translates to CAISEQGGTEAFF.

The rearrangement uses TRBV28 and TRBJ2-6; D is tentatively TRBD1 or TRBD2 (5 bases each). The CDR3 length is 21 residues. The germline V gene has CDR1 MDHEN and CDR2 SYDVKM. V lost 9 bases and J lost 0, with 30 bases in between. DNA of the CDR3: TGTGCCAGACAGTTTTCGGTCCGGAGGACACCTTCCCTCTCTGGGGCCAACGTCCTGACTTTC. Residues: CARQFSVRRTPSLSGANVLTF.

The chain recombines TRBV6-5 with TRBJ1-1; 8 bases agree with TRBD1. Trimming cost V 1 base and J 5 bases; bases outside gene matches: 3. The CDR3 contains 14 residues. CDR1 and CDR2 from the germline V gene are MNHEY and SVGAGI. CDR3 residues: CASSYYRGGTEAFF. The CDR3 coding sequence is TGTGCCAGCAGTTACTACAGGGGGGGAACTGAAGCTTTCTTT.

The chain links TRBV6-5 to TRBJ2-7; D tentatively fits TRBD1 or TRBD2 (7 bases each). V was trimmed by 6 bases and J by 5 bases, leaving 17 bases between them. Germline V gives CDR1 MNHEY, CDR2 SVGAGI. The CDR3 runs to 14 residues. The CDR3 nucleotides read TGTGCCAGCAGCTTCAGACAGGGAGGGAACGAGCAGTACTTC. Protein: CASSFRQGGNEQYF.

This clone was seen many times. The rearrangement joins TRBV19 to TRBJ1-5; no firm D call. V was pared by 6 bases and J by 0 bases, with 12 bases between. From germline, CDR1 is LNHDA and CDR2 SQIVND (reference sequence). The CDR3 is made up of 15 amino acids. This CDR3 reads CASRPGLLSNQPQHF. The CDR3 nucleotides read TGTGCCAGTAGACCCGGACTTCTTAGCAATCAGCCCCAGCATTTT.

CDR3 nucleotides: TGTGCCAGCGGGGGGACTAGCTACGAGCAGTACTTC. This gives the protein CASGGTSYEQYF. The V call is TRBV9, the J call TRBJ2-7; 8 nucleotides match TRBD2. The CDR3 is made up of 12 amino acids. Germline-derived CDR1 and CDR2 are SGDLS and YYNGEE. The junction had 3 bases not matched to a gene; V was cut back by 7 bases and J by 3 bases.

The rearrangement links TRBV6-5 to TRBJ1-5, with 7 bases fitting TRBD1. This CDR3 is 13 amino acids long. J lost 7 bases, V lost 7 bases, and 7 bases had no gene match. Germline assignment: CDR1 MNHEY and CDR2 SVGAGI. The CDR3 protein is CASTMSRGQPQHF. The CDR3 nucleotides are TGTGCCAGCACCATGTCCAGGGGGCAGCCCCAGCATTTT.

V usage is TRBV3-1 (or the pseudogene TRBV3-2) and J usage is TRBJ1-2; no clear D gene. V lost 7 bases and J lost 6, with 15 bases in between. Germline V gives CDR1 LGHDT, CDR2 YNNKEL (reference sequence). CDR3 length: 13 amino acids. The CDR3 sequence is CASTQHLADGYTF. The CDR3 DNA sequence: TGTGCCAGCACTCAGCACCTCGCAGATGGCTACACCTTC.

V is TRBV19 and J is TRBJ2-7; 16 bases are a match to TRBD2. CDR1 is LNHDA, CDR2 SQIVND, per germline (reference sequence). Germline trimming cut 3 bases from V and 7 bases from J; bases unmatched to any gene: 15. The CDR3 loop spans 19 amino acids. The CDR3 nucleotides read TGTGCCAGTAGTATTGTTGGGACTAGCGGGAGGGCTGGGTTTAAAGAGCAGTACTTC. Its protein product is CASSIVGTSGRAGFKEQYF.

The genes are TRBV19 and TRBJ1-2; the D is unclear. Trimming removed 5 bases from V and 0 bases from J, with 7 bases in between. The V gene's germline CDR1 is LNHDA and CDR2 SQIVND (reference sequence). This CDR3 spans 13 amino acids. CDR3 in DNA: TGTGCCAGTAGTCAACTAGCTAACTATGGCTACACCTTC. It translates to CASSQLANYGYTF. The whole variable domain, filled in from reference TRBV19 and TRBJ1-2, reads DGGITQSPKYLFRKEGQNVTLSCEQNLNHDAMYWYRQDPGQGLRLIYYSQIVNDFQKGDIAEGYSVSREKKESFPLTVTSAQKNPTAFYLCASSQLANYGYTFGSGTRLTVV.

This chain uses TRBV4-3 with TRBJ2-1; unclear D gene. This CDR3 spans 14 amino acids. With 1 base removed from V and 1 base from J, the gap between germline ends came to 5 bases. CDR1 and CDR2 (germline): LGHNA, YSLEER. The CDR3 protein is CASSQVRSYNEQFF. CDR3 nucleotides: TGCGCCAGCAGCCAAGTCAGATCCTACAATGAGCAGTTCTTC.

The chain has TRBV28 and TRBJ1-2, with unresolved D. V was cut by 3 bases and J by 1 base, with 12 bases left in between. CDR1 and CDR2 from the germline V gene are MDHEN and SYDVKM. The length of the CDR3 is 15 residues. The CDR3 coding sequence is TGTGCCAGCAGTTTGAGGCAGATGTATAACTATGGCTACACCTTC. It yields the protein CASSLRQMYNYGYTF.

The chain has TRBV7-6 and TRBJ1-4; 8 nucleotides agree with TRBD1. V lost 5 bases to trimming and J lost 6 bases; unmatched junction nucleotides: 8. The CDR3 extends over 15 amino acids. Per the germline V gene, CDR1 is SGHVS and CDR2 is FNYEAQ. In nucleotides, the CDR3 is TGTGCCAGCAGCAGAAGTCCGGACAGGGATGAAAAACTGTTTTTT. Encoded protein: CASSRSPDRDEKLFF. Supplemented by reference TRBV7-6 and TRBJ1-4, the full variable domain reads GAGVSQSPRYKVTKRGQDVALRCDPISGHVSLYWYRQALGQGPEFLTYFNYEAQQDKSGLPNDRFSAERPEGSISTLTIQRTEQRDSAMYRCASSRSPDRDEKLFFGSGTQLSVL.

The chain couples TRBV7-2 to TRBJ2-3; no definite D call. The germline V and J ends were trimmed by 2 bases and 2 bases, with 5 bases remaining between them. The CDR3 runs to 13 residues. Germline V lookup: CDR1 SGHTA, CDR2 FQGNSA. The CDR3 protein is CASSLFNTDTQYF. CDR3 in DNA: TGTGCCAGCAGCTTATTTAACACAGATACGCAGTATTTT.

In its sample, this clone was seen once. The rearrangement joins TRBV7-2 to TRBJ2-1; 8 bases line up with TRBD2. With 4 bases clipped from V and 1 base from J, the junction kept 12 bases outside the gene matches. Germline V gene lookup returns CDR1 SGHTA and CDR2 FQGNSA. The CDR3 runs 18 residues. The CDR3 DNA reads TGTGCCAGCAGCTCCAGCGGGGGAGCCCCCACTTCCTACAATGAGCAGTTCTTC. Its translation is CASSSSGGAPTSYNEQFF.

The CDR3 region is CASRFLSGANVLTF. In DNA form, the CDR3 reads TGTGCCAGCAGATTTCTCTCTGGGGCCAACGTCCTGACTTTC. The J gene is TRBJ2-6, the V gene TRBV28, with no clear D. CDR1 MDHEN and CDR2 SYDVKM come from the germline V gene. The CDR3 covers 14 residues. Deletions cut 6 bases from V and 0 bases from J, with 6 bases between. Looking up the rest from reference TRBV28 and TRBJ2-6 gives the full variable domain: DVKVTQSSRYLVKRTGEKVFLECVQDMDHENMFWYRQDPGLGLRLIYFSYDVKMKEKGDIPEGYSVSREKKERFSLILESASTNQTSMYLCASRFLSGANVLTFGAGSRLTVL.

This rearrangement joins TRBV19 to TRBJ2-5; 9 bases are a match to TRBD2. From germline, CDR1 is LNHDA and CDR2 SQIVND (reference sequence). V lost 4 bases, J lost 5 bases, and 11 bases stayed unmatched. This CDR3 is 16 amino acids long. The CDR3 DNA is TGTGCCAGTAGTAAGGTGGTAGCGGGAGAAGATGAGACCCAGTACTTC. Protein: CASSKVVAGEDETQYF. Full variable domain (outside the CDR3, taken from reference TRBV19 and TRBJ2-5): DGGITQSPKYLFRKEGQNVTLSCEQNLNHDAMYWYRQDPGQGLRLIYYSQIVNDFQKGDIAEGYSVSREKKESFPLTVTSAQKNPTAFYLCASSKVVAGEDETQYFGPGTRLLVL.

The chain combines TRBV7-9 with TRBJ2-2, with a possible D match to TRBD2 (5 bases). Germline CDR1 and CDR2: SEHNR and FQNEAQ (reference sequence). This CDR3 comprises 18 residues. Deletions cut 0 bases from V and 4 bases from J, with 18 bases between. The CDR3 protein is CASSLASSGLRGTGELFF. CDR3 DNA: TGTGCCAGCAGCTTAGCAAGTTCGGGCCTTCGGGGCACCGGGGAGCTGTTTTTT. The full variable domain, with the rest looked up from reference TRBV7-9 and TRBJ2-2, is DTGVSQNPRHKITKRGQNVTFRCDPISEHNRLYWYRQTLGQGPEFLTYFQNEAQLEKSRLLSDRFSAERPKGSFSTLEIQRTEQGDSAMYLCASSLASSGLRGTGELFFGEGSRLTVL.

This clone appeared a few times. The gene calls are TRBV7-2 and TRBJ2-5; D is undetermined. V lost 6 bases to trimming and J lost 4 bases, with 9 bases between them. The length of the CDR3 is 12 residues. CDR1 SGHTA and CDR2 FQGNSA come from the germline V gene. DNA for the CDR3: TGTGCCAGCAGTGCCGCGTCAGAGACCCAGTACTTC. Residues: CASSAASETQYF. The full variable domain, with the rest looked up from reference TRBV7-2 and TRBJ2-5, is GAGVSQSPSNKVTEKGKDVELRCDPISGHTALYWYRQSLGQGLEFLIYFQGNSAPDKSGLPSDRFSAERTGGSVSTLTIQRTQQEDSAVYLCASSAASETQYFGPGTRLLVL.

The V gene is TRBV9, the J gene TRBJ2-5; D gene ambiguous. CDR1 SGDLS and CDR2 YYNGEE come from the germline V gene. CDR3 size: 14 residues. Trimming removed 0 bases at V and 4 bases at J, with 10 bases between. CDR3 sequence: CASSVGWSGETQYF. The CDR3, as DNA: TGTGCCAGCAGCGTAGGATGGTCGGGAGAGACCCAGTACTTC.

V is TRBV19 and J is TRBJ2-6, with D hard to call. Germline CDR1 and CDR2: LNHDA and SQIVND (reference sequence). This CDR3 region has 17 residues. V was shortened by 5 bases and J by 0 bases, with 14 bases between the two germline ends. The CDR3 sequence: CASSWPNSPSGANVLTF. DNA for the CDR3: TGTGCCAGTAGTTGGCCAAACTCACCCTCTGGGGCCAACGTCCTGACTTTC.

The chain is built from TRBV6-5 and TRBJ2-5; 7 bases map to TRBD2. This CDR3 comprises 15 residues. Germline V gene data show CDR1 as MNHEY and CDR2 as SVGAGI. After removal of 6 bases from V and 7 bases from J, the junction contained 14 bases not matched to a gene. The CDR3 loop is CASRGGSGARGTQYF. The CDR3 DNA reads TGTGCCAGCAGGGGGGGGTCGGGAGCCCGAGGGACCCAGTACTTC.

V is TRBV7-2 and J is TRBJ1-1; a weak D match, TRBD1 (5 bases). Trimming left V 5 bases short and J 2 bases short, with 18 bases between. Germline loops: CDR1 SGHTA, CDR2 FQGNSA. The CDR3 is 16 residues long. The CDR3 spells CASSPHQGLINTEAFF. The DNA for the CDR3 is TGTGCCAGCAGCCCCCATCAGGGCCTTATCAACACTGAAGCTTTCTTT.

The rearrangement uses TRBV3-1 (or the pseudogene TRBV3-2) and TRBJ1-6; D is unclear. The CDR3 runs to 13 residues. Between the trimmed V and J ends, which lost 0 bases and 11 bases, there was a span of 8 bases. Germline CDR1 is LGHDT and CDR2 is YNNKEL (reference sequence). The CDR3 region has the DNA TGTGCCAGCAGCCAAGAGAAGGGAACACCCCTCCACTTT. This gives the protein CASSQEKGTPLHF.

This chain uses TRBV2 with TRBJ1-3; D gene ambiguous. The CDR3 runs 13 residues. V was clipped by 6 bases and J by 3 bases, with 9 bases between them. Germline CDR1 is SNHLY and CDR2 is FYNNEI. The CDR3 loop is CASREGVGNTIYF. The CDR3, as DNA: TGTGCCAGCAGGGAGGGAGTTGGAAACACCATATATTTT.

V gene TRBV5-1 combines with J gene TRBJ2-5; D remains ambiguous. In germline, CDR1 is SGHRS, CDR2 YFSETQ. The CDR3 consists of 14 residues. Trimming removed 3 bases from V and 1 base from J, with 10 bases in between. The CDR3 loop is CASSSGSTQETQYF. The CDR3 coding sequence is TGCGCCAGCAGCTCGGGCTCCACCCAAGAGACCCAGTACTTC.

The chain is built from TRBV27 and TRBJ1-1; D unclear. The germline V gene encodes CDR1 MNHEY and CDR2 SMNVEV (reference sequence). Trimming shortened V by 0 bases and J by 0 bases, and 17 bases separated the two germline ends. The length of the CDR3 is 18 residues. CDR3 in amino acids: CASSLSIPGLRVNTEAFF. The CDR3 DNA sequence: TGTGCCAGCAGTTTATCGATCCCAGGTTTAAGAGTGAACACTGAAGCTTTCTTT.

In regard to this clone: At one end the junction does not follow the germline gene, possibly because of a read error. V is TRBV19 and J is TRBJ2-7; TRBD1 aligns across 7 bases. The CDR3 has 14 residues. Germline CDR1 is LNHDA and CDR2 is SQIVND (reference sequence). CDR3 nucleotides: TGTGCCAGTAGTATCTTGAGGGGGCAGGGAAGCCTTTTCTTC. This gives the protein CASSILRGQGSLFF.

The V gene is TRBV11-2, the J gene TRBJ1-5; the D is unclear. The CDR3 totals 14 residues. Germline V gene data show CDR1 as SGHAT and CDR2 as FQNNGV. The ends were cut back, 0 bases at V and 7 bases at J, with 10 bases in the middle. CDR3 DNA sequence: TGTGCCAGCAGCTTAGATGGAGGGAACCAGCCCCAGCATTTT. Translation: CASSLDGGNQPQHF. Variable domain in full (rest from reference TRBV11-2 and TRBJ1-5): EAGVAQSPRYKIIEKRQSVAFWCNPISGHATLYWYQQILGQGPKLLIQFQNNGVVDDSQLPKDRFSAERLKGVDSTLKIQPAKLEDSAVYLCASSLDGGNQPQHFGDGTRLSIL.